This is a list of T cell receptor beta chains from one sample in a study of CD8 T cells in Susac syndrome. TCRdb fed the immunoSEQ multiplex PCR reads into MiXCR, producing one record per CDR3 protein. The sample contains approximately 110,000 distinct CDR3 sequences, more than 85% of which appear only once. The sample was CD8+ T cells from PBMCs. Receptor source: a human donor with multiple sclerosis. CDR3s include the opening cysteine and the closing phenylalanine or tryptophan. A D gene is named only where the DNA matches it firmly. The size entry is marked missing in some rows and otherwise reads once, few, many or a size class.

d_call j_call clone_size v_call cdr3_nt cdr3_aa
NA TRBJ1-1 NA TRBV9 TGTGCCAGCAGCGGGCCCATGGTCGGGCCGAACACTGAAGCTTTCTTT CASSGPMVGPNTEAFF
NA TRBJ1-1 NA TRBV6-2/TRBV6-3 TGTGCCAGCAGTTACCTTGATTACACTGAAGCTTTCTTT CASSYLDYTEAFF
NA TRBJ2-3 NA TRBV7-8 TGTGCCAGCAGCTTAGCCGGGGCAGATACGCAGTATTTT CASSLAGADTQYF
NA TRBJ2-2 NA TRBV7-3 TGTGCCAGCAGCTCACCGGTCGGGGAGCTGTTTTTT CASSSPVGELFF
TRBD1 TRBJ2-3 NA TRBV7-9 TGTGCCAGCAGCTCTCGGACAGGGCACCCCCGATCGCAGTATTTT CASSSRTGHPRSQYF
TRBD1 TRBJ1-4 NA TRBV9 TGTGCCAGCAGTGCAGGGGGCCGGGGTGAAAAACTGTTTTTT CASSAGGRGEKLFF
NA TRBJ1-1 NA TRBV9 TGTGCCAGCAGCCCCTCTGGGGGGCTGGGGAACACTGAAGCTTTCTTT CASSPSGGLGNTEAFF
NA TRBJ2-7 few TRBV7-9 TGTGCCAGCAGCTTACCCGGCGACGAGCAGTACTTC CASSLPGDEQYF
NA TRBJ1-1 NA TRBV29-1 TGCAGCGTTGAGACGAACACTGAAGCTTTCTTT CSVETNTEAFF
NA TRBJ2-5 NA TRBV10-1 TGCGCCAGCAGTCTGACAGTTGGCGAGACCCAGTACTTC CASSLTVGETQYF
NA TRBJ1-5 NA TRBV6-5 TGTGCCAGCAGTTACTCGGGCCATCAGCCCCAGCATTTT CASSYSGHQPQHF
NA TRBJ2-7 NA TRBV11-2 TGTGCCAGCAGCTTAGCGGGGAGAAACGAGCAGTACTTC CASSLAGRNEQYF
NA TRBJ1-4 NA TRBV7-9 TGTGCCAGCAGCGCAAGGGGGGATAATGAAAAACTGTTTTTT CASSARGDNEKLFF
NA TRBJ2-3 NA TRBV7-3 TGTGCCAGCAGCTTAATCACCACAGATACGCAGTATTTT CASSLITTDTQYF
TRBD1 TRBJ1-5 NA TRBV23-1 TGCGCCAGCAGTCAAGGGACAGGGGGCATGAGCAATCAGCCCCAGCATTTT CASSQGTGGMSNQPQHF
NA TRBJ2-2 NA TRBV7-3 TGTGCCAGCAGCTTAGCAAGCACCGGGGAGCTGTTTTTT CASSLASTGELFF
NA TRBJ2-3 NA TRBV6-6 TGTGCCAGCAGTTACTCGAAACAGGGTGTGGATACGCAGTATTTT CASSYSKQGVDTQYF
TRBD1 TRBJ2-1 few TRBV13 TGTGCCAGCAGCTCCCGGGACAGGCCCTACAATGAGCAGTTCTTC CASSSRDRPYNEQFF
TRBD2 TRBJ2-3 NA TRBV11-2 TGTGCCAGCAGCTGGACTAGCGGGGGCCGCACAGATACGCAGTATTTT CASSWTSGGRTDTQYF
TRBD1 TRBJ2-3 NA TRBV5-1 TGCGCCAGCAGCTTTCACAGGGGTCGGGATACGCAGTATTTT CASSFHRGRDTQYF
NA TRBJ2-1 NA TRBV19 TGTGCCAGTAGTATAGGCGGATATGGATACAATGAGCAGTTCTTC CASSIGGYGYNEQFF
NA TRBJ1-5 NA TRBV30 TGTGCCTGGAGTGGGGGGGCCGGCAATCAGCCCCAGCATTTT CAWSGGAGNQPQHF
TRBD1 TRBJ1-5 NA TRBV12-5 TGTGCTAGTGGTACTACAGGGGGGAATCAGCCCCAGCATTTT CASGTTGGNQPQHF
NA TRBJ2-5 NA TRBV13 TGTGCCAGCAGCTTAGGCCGGGGAGGGGGACTGGAGACCCAGTACTTC CASSLGRGGGLETQYF
NA TRBJ1-4 NA TRBV27 TGTGCCAGCCGCGGTTCTGGGGAAAAACTGTTTTTT CASRGSGEKLFF
NA TRBJ2-5 NA TRBV20-1 TGCAGTGCTAGACAGTCAGGGGGGCAAGAGACCCAGTACTTC CSARQSGGQETQYF
NA TRBJ2-3 NA TRBV30 TGTGCCTGGAGTCTTGGTGGGACAGATACGCAGTATTTT CAWSLGGTDTQYF
TRBD2 TRBJ2-7 NA TRBV6-6 TGTGCCAGCAGTTACCCGAGCGGGGAGAACTACGAGCAGTACTTC CASSYPSGENYEQYF
NA TRBJ1-3 NA TRBV29-1 TGCAGCGTTGAGGATGACCTGGGAGGAAACACCATATATTTT CSVEDDLGGNTIYF
NA TRBJ2-3 NA TRBV5-1 TGCGCCAGCAGCTTGGGACTCTACCAAGATACGCAGTATTTT CASSLGLYQDTQYF
NA TRBJ1-1 NA TRBV20-1 TGCAGTGGGCAGAGGGGTTCTCCCCCTGAAGCTTTCTTT CSGQRGSPPEAFF